These 28 T cell receptor beta chains came from one sample sequenced in a study of blood T cell repertoires in COVID-19. Some clones are missing from TCRdb's copy, which holds only in-frame ones; the method was immunoSEQ multiplex PCR. Of 84,000 or so clones in the sample, under 85% were seen once. Sequenced sample: peripheral blood. These receptors were obtained from a woman over 75 with acute or convalescent COVID-19.

The chain combines TRBV19 with TRBJ1-3; 7 positions match TRBD1. Germline V gene lookup returns CDR1 LNHDA and CDR2 SQIVND (reference sequence). The CDR3 has 18 residues. After removal of 1 base from V and 4 bases from J, the junction contained 13 bases not matched to a gene. The CDR3 DNA is TGTGCCAGTAGTATAGGCGGGGACAGTTCGGCGCGGGGAAACACCATATATTTT. Translation gives CASSIGGDSSARGNTIYF.

This clone showed up just a few times. The V call is TRBV2, the J call TRBJ1-4; TRBD1 matches 9 bases. CDR3 length equals 14 residues. The J segment lost 6 bases and the V segment lost 6 bases, leaving 5 bases of the junction unmatched. Germline-derived CDR1 and CDR2 are SNHLY and FYNNEI. In DNA, the CDR3 is TGTGCCAGCAGCGACAGGGGGTCGGATGAAAAACTGTTTTTT. Translated, it gives CASSDRGSDEKLFF.

This clone was detected only once. The CDR3 nucleotides read TGTGCCACCAGCCAGGGACAGGGGAACACTGAAGCTTTCTTT. Its protein product is CATSQGQGNTEAFF. The V call is TRBV24-1, the J call TRBJ1-1; 9 bases line up with TRBD1. CDR3 length equals 14 residues. CDR1 and CDR2 (germline): KGHDR, SFDVKD. V was clipped by 7 bases and J by 1 base; unmatched bases: 3.

In its sample, this clone was seen once. The chain recombines TRBV29-1 with TRBJ2-3; TRBD2 aligns across 12 bases. Trimming at V came to 5 bases and at J to 4 bases, leaving 7 bases not matched to a gene. The germline gives CDR1 SQVTM, CDR2 ANQGSEA. This CDR3 spans 15 amino acids. Written as DNA, the CDR3 is TGCAGCGTTCAGACTAGCGGGAGTACCGCAGATACGCAGTATTTT. It yields the protein CSVQTSGSTADTQYF.

This rearrangement joins TRBV3-1 (or the pseudogene TRBV3-2) to TRBJ2-2; 10 nucleotides line up with TRBD2. This CDR3 has 17 residues. V lost 2 bases, J lost 0 bases, and 3 bases stayed unmatched. Per germline, CDR1 LGHDT and CDR2 YNNKEL (reference sequence). CDR3 sequence reads: CASSQPTSGSNTGELFF. In nucleotides, the CDR3 is TGTGCCAGCAGCCAACCGACTAGCGGGTCGAACACCGGGGAGCTGTTTTTT.

The chain employs TRBV2 and TRBJ2-7, with 9 bases identical to TRBD1. V shed 6 bases, J shed 3 bases, and the junction held 6 bases outside the gene matches. Germline loops: CDR1 SNHLY, CDR2 FYNNEI. The CDR3 sequence is 14 residues long. DNA for the CDR3: TGTGCCAGCAGGAGGACAGGGGCCATCTACGAGCAGTACTTC. Its translation: CASRRTGAIYEQYF.

V and J are TRBV3-1 (or the pseudogene TRBV3-2) and TRBJ1-1, with D unresolved. CDR3 length equals 15 residues. Trimming cost V 5 bases and J 0 bases, with 13 bases left between them. Germline V gene lookup returns CDR1 LGHDT and CDR2 YNNKEL (reference sequence). CDR3 in DNA: TGTGCCAGCAGCAGCAGCTGGGCCCTGAACACTGAAGCTTTCTTT. Protein product: CASSSSWALNTEAFF.

This sequence joins TRBV10-3 and TRBJ2-3; TRBD2 might be the D (6 bases). V was clipped by 2 bases and J by 4 bases, with 10 bases between them. Germline CDR1 ENHRY, CDR2 SYGVKD. This CDR3 has 14 amino acids. The CDR3 DNA is TGTGCCATCAGTGAGGGGGGGATAGCAGATACGCAGTATTTT. This codes for CAISEGGIADTQYF.

The chain recombines TRBV6-5 with TRBJ1-5; perhaps TRBD1 as D (5 bases). CDR1 is MNHEY and CDR2 is SVGAGI in the germline V gene. V was clipped by 7 bases and J by 7 bases, with 14 bases between them. This CDR3 is 13 amino acids long. The CDR3 reads CASTQGRAQPQHF. DNA of the CDR3: TGTGCCAGCACCCAGGGTCGTGCCCAGCCCCAGCATTTT.

The chain is built from TRBV7-2 and TRBJ2-3; D remains unclear. The CDR3 is 15 amino acids. V was trimmed by 5 bases and J by 2 bases, leaving 14 bases between them. Per the germline V gene, CDR1 is SGHTA and CDR2 is FQGNSA. The CDR3 sequence is CASSHLWRITDTQYF. The CDR3 DNA reads as TGTGCCAGCAGCCATCTCTGGCGGATCACAGATACGCAGTATTTT.

This clone was observed a few times. J is TRBJ2-1 and V is TRBV28; 10 nucleotides agree with TRBD2. The J segment lost 6 bases and the V segment lost 2 bases, leaving 4 bases of the junction unmatched. The CDR3 is 15 residues long. Germline V gene lookup returns CDR1 MDHEN and CDR2 SYDVKM. This CDR3 reads CASSLPSGRVNEQFF. The CDR3 DNA reads as TGTGCCAGCAGTTTACCCAGCGGGAGGGTCAATGAGCAGTTCTTC.

The chain links TRBV10-3 to TRBJ1-1; 8 bases agree with TRBD1. J gave up 3 bases and V 7 bases, and 4 bases lay outside the gene matches. The CDR3 contains 13 residues. Per the germline V gene, CDR1 is ENHRY and CDR2 is SYGVKD. CDR3 in amino acids: CAIKTGGDTEAFF. CDR3 nucleotide sequence: TGTGCCATCAAAACAGGGGGGGACACTGAAGCTTTCTTT.

The CDR3 nucleotides read TGTGCCAGCGGGACAGGGGGGGACACTGAAGCTTTCTTT. Encoded protein: CASGTGGDTEAFF. V and J are TRBV6-5 and TRBJ1-1; the match to TRBD1 covers 11 bases. V gave up 8 bases and J gave up 3 bases; unmatched junction bases: 2. The CDR3 is made up of 13 amino acids. Germline values: CDR1 MNHEY, CDR2 SVGAGI.

This clone was detected ten times or more. The chain recombines TRBV24-1 with TRBJ1-2, with D hard to call. The V end lost 6 bases, the J end lost 6 bases, and 10 bases lay between the germline ends. Germline CDR1 and CDR2: KGHDR and SFDVKD. This CDR3 is built from 12 residues. The CDR3 sequence: CATSQGVDGYTF. The CDR3 nucleotides read TGTGCCACCAGTCAAGGAGTGGATGGCTACACCTTC.

In DNA, the CDR3 is TGTGCCACCCAGGAGGGTTTCAATCAGCCCCAGCATTTT. Translated, it gives CATQEGFNQPQHF. The rearrangement links TRBV18 to TRBJ1-5; D not resolved. The V and J ends lost 10 bases and 3 bases respectively, with 13 bases between them. Germline loops: CDR1 KGHSH, CDR2 LQKENI. The CDR3 extends over 13 amino acids.

V usage is TRBV9 and J usage is TRBJ1-3; 7 positions agree with TRBD1. V trimming: 3 bases; J trimming: 2 bases; junction bases outside the gene matches: 2. This CDR3 contains 14 residues. Germline-derived CDR1 and CDR2 are SGDLS and YYNGEE. CDR3 sequence: CASSGDRAGNTIYF. CDR3 in DNA: TGTGCCAGCAGCGGGGACAGAGCTGGAAACACCATATATTTT. Combining the CDR3 with reference TRBV9 and TRBJ1-3 gives the whole variable domain DSGVTQTPKHLITATGQRVTLRCSPRSGDLSVYWYQQSLDQGLQFLIQYYNGEERAKGNILERFSAQQFPDLHSELNLSSLELGDSALYFCASSGDRAGNTIYFGEGSWLTVV.

V gene TRBV24-1 combines with J gene TRBJ2-3; TRBD2 matches 8 bases. V lost 10 bases and J lost 4; bases outside the gene matches: 9. The germline CDR1 and CDR2 sequences are KGHDR and SFDVKD. The CDR3 is made up of 14 amino acids. CDR3 region: CATSREGLPDTQYF. As DNA, the CDR3 is TGTGCCACGTCTCGGGAGGGCCTCCCAGATACGCAGTATTTT.

The rearrangement joins TRBV28 to TRBJ1-1; 8 bases line up with TRBD1. The CDR3 extends over 15 amino acids. The V gene end was trimmed by 3 bases and the J gene end by 2 bases; junction bases not matched to a gene: 5. Germline V gene lookup returns CDR1 MDHEN and CDR2 SYDVKM. In DNA form, the CDR3 reads TGTGCCAGCAGTTTGCCCGGGACAGGTAACACTGAAGCTTTCTTT. This sequence encodes CASSLPGTGNTEAFF.

CDR3 sequence reads: CASSLALGEGRGEQFF. As DNA, the CDR3 is TGTGCCAGCAGCTTGGCCCTGGGGGAGGGCCGAGGGGAGCAGTTCTTC. This sequence joins TRBV5-4 and TRBJ2-1; TRBD2 matches 7 bases. V lost 0 bases and J lost 10; bases outside the gene matches: 13. Germline V gene sequence: CDR1 SGHNT, CDR2 YYREEE (reference sequence). The CDR3 is 16 residues long.

V and J are TRBV11-1 and TRBJ2-2; TRBD1 agrees at 11 bases. The ends lost 8 bases at V and 3 bases at J; junction bases unmatched: 5. The CDR3 contains 15 residues. Germline CDR1 is SGHAT and CDR2 is FQDESV (reference sequence). The chain's CDR3 is CASSGTGGYTGELFF. Written as DNA, the CDR3 is TGTGCCAGCTCCGGGACAGGGGGTTACACCGGGGAGCTGTTTTTT.

V usage is TRBV6-2 or TRBV6-3 and J usage is TRBJ1-5; 8 bases align to TRBD1. Trimming cost V 5 bases and J 1 base; bases outside gene matches: 7. This CDR3 contains 16 residues. CDR1 MNHEY and CDR2 SVGEGT come from the germline V gene. CDR3 DNA sequence: TGTGCCAGCAGTCCAAGGACAGGGATGAGCAATCAGCCCCAGCATTTT. Translated, it gives CASSPRTGMSNQPQHF.

The rearrangement uses TRBV11-2 and TRBJ2-7, with D maybe TRBD2 (5 bases). CDR3 length: 15 residues. Trimming shortened V by 1 base and J by 3 bases, and 13 bases separated the two germline ends. The germline gives CDR1 SGHAT, CDR2 FQNNGV. CDR3 coding DNA: TGTGCCAGCAGCTTAGGGGTGGGAGTAAGCTACGAGCAGTACTTC. Translation: CASSLGVGVSYEQYF.

The chain employs TRBV19 and TRBJ2-1; 9 nucleotides align to TRBD2. The CDR3 is 15 residues long. J lost 6 bases, V lost 3 bases, and 6 bases had no gene match. Germline CDR1 and CDR2: LNHDA and SQIVND (reference sequence). CDR3 nucleotide sequence: TGTGCCAGTAGTATGGGTCTAGCGGGGCCCAATGAGCAGTTCTTC. It yields the protein CASSMGLAGPNEQFF.

CDR3 bases: TGTGCCACCAGTGGAGGGCCCTACGAGCAGTACTTC. This translates into CATSGGPYEQYF. The rearrangement links TRBV24-1 to TRBJ2-7; TRBD2 is a possible D gene (5 bases). The V gene's germline CDR1 is KGHDR and CDR2 SFDVKD. The CDR3 length is 12 residues. V shed 5 bases and J shed 2 bases, with 6 bases lying between them.

This clone showed up just a few times. The chain employs TRBV16 and TRBJ2-1, with D unclear. CDR1 is KGHSY, CDR2 FQNENV, per germline. V was trimmed by 0 bases and J by 6 bases, leaving 3 bases between them. The CDR3 has 12 amino acids. CDR3 sequence (DNA): TGTGCCAGCAGCCAATCACTCAATGAGCAGTTCTTC. Translation gives CASSQSLNEQFF.

The V gene is TRBV6-5, the J gene TRBJ2-1, with a weak D call TRBD1 (6 bases). The CDR3 is 13 residues long. CDR1 is MNHEY, CDR2 SVGAGI, per germline. V shed 2 bases and J shed 7 bases, with 9 bases lying between them. The CDR3 DNA reads as TGTGCCAGCAGTTACGTACAGGGTAATGAGCAGTTCTTC. Translation gives CASSYVQGNEQFF.

The rearrangement uses TRBV19 and TRBJ2-1; the match to TRBD2 covers 11 bases. This CDR3 has 14 amino acids. The germline CDR1 and CDR2 sequences are LNHDA and SQIVND (reference sequence). Trimming removed 1 base from V and 9 bases from J; junction bases left unmatched: 2. In nucleotides, the CDR3 is TGTGCCAGTAGTATAGGTCTAGCGGGAGGTGAGCAGTTCTTC. Residues: CASSIGLAGGEQFF.

V gene TRBV7-2 combines with J gene TRBJ1-2; 10 bases map to TRBD1. This CDR3 is 15 amino acids long. Unmatched junction bases numbered 6, after V lost 1 base and J lost 7 bases. Germline V gives CDR1 SGHTA, CDR2 FQGNSA. The CDR3 DNA is TGTGCCAGCAGCTTAGTTCCCGGACAGGGGGGTGGCTACACCTTC. Amino acids: CASSLVPGQGGGYTF.